The subject of this entry is one T cell receptor (beta chain). The sample comes from a study of blood T cell repertoires in COVID-19. As for the study in general: There were acute and convalescent COVID-19 samples, and they came from the United States, Italy and Spain.

The study assigned cohorts using participant-reported clinical history. Authors' analysis steps: Amplifying reference gene primers gave estimates of nucleated cell counts. TCRdb's table, derived via immunoSEQ multiplex PCR, lists solely in-frame clones and lacks some. V and J calls and clone size are copied from that table; D and trimming were computed from the DNA. The sample lists 200,000 to 300,000 clones; about 91% were seen once. The CDR3 spans 16 residues. Germline lookup yields CDR1 SGHNT and CDR2 YYREEE (reference sequence). The V end was cut by 4 bases, the J end by 2 bases, with 17 bases between.

The sample was PBMCs or T cells enriched from blood (not recorded which). This sequence was found in a woman in her thirties or forties with acute COVID-19. The V and J genes are TRBV5-4 and TRBJ2-3, with D perhaps matching TRBD2 (6 bases). The CDR3 DNA follows: TGTGCCAGCAGCGTTATTAGCGGTGCAGTCACAGATACGCAGTATTTT. Translation gives CASSVISGAVTDTQYF.